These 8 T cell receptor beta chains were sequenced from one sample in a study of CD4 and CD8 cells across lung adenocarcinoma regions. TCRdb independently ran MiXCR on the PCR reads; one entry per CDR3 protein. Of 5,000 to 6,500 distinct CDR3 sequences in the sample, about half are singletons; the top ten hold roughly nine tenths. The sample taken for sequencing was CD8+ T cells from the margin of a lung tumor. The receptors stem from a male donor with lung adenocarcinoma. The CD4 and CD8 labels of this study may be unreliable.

The CDR3 DNA is TGTGCCGGCAATGGGGGCCCGGACCAAGAGACGCAGTATTTT. Protein sequence: CAGNGGPDQETQYF. V is TRBV6-1 and J is TRBJ2-3, with a weak D call TRBD1 (6 bases). The CDR3 loop spans 14 amino acids. In germline, CDR1 is MNHNS, CDR2 SASEGT. Trimming took 11 bases from V and 9 from J, leaving 24 bases between them.

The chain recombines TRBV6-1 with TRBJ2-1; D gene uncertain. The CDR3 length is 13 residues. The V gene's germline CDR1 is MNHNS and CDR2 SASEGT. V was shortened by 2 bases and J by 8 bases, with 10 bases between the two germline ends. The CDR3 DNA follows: TGTGCCAGCAGTGAAATCAGGATCGATGAGCAGTTCTTC. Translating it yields CASSEIRIDEQFF.

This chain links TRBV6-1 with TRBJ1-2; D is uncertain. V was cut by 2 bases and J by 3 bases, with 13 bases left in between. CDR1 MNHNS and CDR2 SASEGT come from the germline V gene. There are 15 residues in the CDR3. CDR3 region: CASSEPSEDYYGYTF. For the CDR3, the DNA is TGTGCCAGCAGTGAACCCTCAGAAGACTACTATGGCTACACCTTC.

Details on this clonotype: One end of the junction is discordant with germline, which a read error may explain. In DNA, the CDR3 is TGTGCCAGCAGTAACTCAGGAGCCAGACTAAACTATGGCTACACCTTC. It encodes CASSNSGARLNYGYTF. This sequence joins TRBV6-5 and TRBJ1-2; D is unclear. The CDR3 contains 16 residues. Germline V CDR1 and CDR2: MNHEY, SVGAGI.

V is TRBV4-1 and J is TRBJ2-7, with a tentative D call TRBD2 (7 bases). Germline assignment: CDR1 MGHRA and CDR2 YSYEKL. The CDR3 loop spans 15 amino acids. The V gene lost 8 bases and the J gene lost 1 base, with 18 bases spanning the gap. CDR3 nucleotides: TGCGCCAGCGCTTCGGGGGCGGGGGCTTCCTACGAGCAGTACTTC. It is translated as CASASGAGASYEQYF.

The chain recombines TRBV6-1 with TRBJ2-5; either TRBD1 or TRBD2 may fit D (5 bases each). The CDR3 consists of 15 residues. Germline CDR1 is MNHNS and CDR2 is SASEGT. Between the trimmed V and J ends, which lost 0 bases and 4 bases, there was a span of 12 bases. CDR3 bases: TGTGCCAGCAGTGAAGCGCGAGGGGTCGGAGAGACCCAGTACTTC. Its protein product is CASSEARGVGETQYF.

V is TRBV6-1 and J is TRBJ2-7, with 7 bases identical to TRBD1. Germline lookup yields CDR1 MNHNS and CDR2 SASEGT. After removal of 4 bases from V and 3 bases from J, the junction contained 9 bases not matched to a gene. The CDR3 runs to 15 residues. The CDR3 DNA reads TGTGCCAGCAGTGTTGGACAGGCTACCATCTACGAGCAGTACTTC. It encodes CASSVGQATIYEQYF.

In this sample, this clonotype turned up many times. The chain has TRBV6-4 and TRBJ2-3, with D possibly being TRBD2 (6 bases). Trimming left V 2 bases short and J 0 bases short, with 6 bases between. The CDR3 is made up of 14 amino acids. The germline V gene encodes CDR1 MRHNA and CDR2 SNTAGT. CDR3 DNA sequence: TGTGCCAGCAGTGACGGGACTAGCACAGATACGCAGTATTTT. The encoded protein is CASSDGTSTDTQYF.